The 6 T cell receptor beta chains in this list originate from one sample, sequenced in a study of Ad26.COV2.S vaccination and SARS-CoV-2 variants. This sample's treatment: roughly 18 received Ad26.COV2.S at low or high dose, single or two shots; a few received placebo; per-sample allocation not given. Collection of the samples took place on day 63 after the first injection of vaccine or placebo. Sequencing was performed with immunoSEQ multiplex PCR; in TCRdb, only in-frame clones are kept and a portion is missing. The repertoire holds 350,000 to 500,000 clones, with roughly 88% as singletons. Here the sequenced sample was peripheral blood, taken in a trial of Ad26.COV2.S vaccine versus placebo. These receptors were obtained from a person between 18 and 65 years old who received the Ad26.COV2.S COVID-19 vaccine or a placebo.

V and J are TRBV27 and TRBJ1-1; 9 bases line up with TRBD1. The CDR3 has 17 amino acids. From germline, CDR1 is MNHEY and CDR2 SMNVEV (reference sequence). J lost 4 bases, V lost 0 bases, and 9 bases had no gene match. Here the CDR3 DNA reads TGTGCCAGCAGTTTATCTAGGACAGGGGATCTGGTCACTGAAGCTTTCTTT. This translates into CASSLSRTGDLVTEAFF.

This rearrangement joins TRBV5-1 to TRBJ2-2; D is undetermined. The ends were cut back, 5 bases at V and 8 bases at J, with 10 bases in the middle. CDR3 length: 12 amino acids. From germline, CDR1 is SGHRS and CDR2 YFSETQ. CDR3 loop: CASSSQWGELFF. In nucleotides, the CDR3 is TGCGCCAGCAGTAGCCAATGGGGGGAGCTGTTTTTT.

The chain carries TRBV7-9 and TRBJ2-2, with 9 bases identical to TRBD1. Trimming at V came to 4 bases and at J to 10 bases, leaving 7 bases not matched to a gene. The CDR3 is 14 amino acids. Germline V gene lookup returns CDR1 SEHNR and CDR2 FQNEAQ (reference sequence). The CDR3 protein is CASSSKGTGKELFF. CDR3 nucleotide sequence: TGTGCCAGCAGCTCCAAGGGGACAGGGAAGGAGCTGTTTTTT.

The chain employs TRBV13 and TRBJ2-1, with TRBD2 identical over 15 bases. Germline V CDR1 and CDR2: PRHDT, FYEKMQ (reference sequence). CDR3 size: 14 residues. With V trimmed by 5 bases and J by 12 bases, 5 bases remained unmatched. Here the CDR3 reads CASSVGTSGRRQFF. The CDR3 coding sequence is TGTGCCAGCAGCGTCGGGACTAGCGGGAGGCGGCAGTTCTTC.

The chain employs TRBV6-5 and TRBJ2-7; D gene uncertain. The CDR3 has 14 amino acids. Trimming cost V 6 bases and J 2 bases, with 14 bases left between them. Germline CDR1 is MNHEY and CDR2 is SVGAGI. The DNA of the CDR3 is TGTGCCAGCAGCATATACCGGGCCACCTACGAGCAGTACTTC. Residues: CASSIYRATYEQYF.

The chain joins TRBV4-2 to TRBJ1-1; 11 bases align to TRBD1. Unmatched junction bases numbered 4, after V lost 4 bases and J lost 3 bases. The CDR3 is 15 residues long. The V gene's germline CDR1 is LGHNA and CDR2 YNFKEQ. The DNA for the CDR3 is TGTGCCAGCAGCCGGACGGGACAGGGGGACACTGAAGCTTTCTTT. This codes for CASSRTGQGDTEAFF.